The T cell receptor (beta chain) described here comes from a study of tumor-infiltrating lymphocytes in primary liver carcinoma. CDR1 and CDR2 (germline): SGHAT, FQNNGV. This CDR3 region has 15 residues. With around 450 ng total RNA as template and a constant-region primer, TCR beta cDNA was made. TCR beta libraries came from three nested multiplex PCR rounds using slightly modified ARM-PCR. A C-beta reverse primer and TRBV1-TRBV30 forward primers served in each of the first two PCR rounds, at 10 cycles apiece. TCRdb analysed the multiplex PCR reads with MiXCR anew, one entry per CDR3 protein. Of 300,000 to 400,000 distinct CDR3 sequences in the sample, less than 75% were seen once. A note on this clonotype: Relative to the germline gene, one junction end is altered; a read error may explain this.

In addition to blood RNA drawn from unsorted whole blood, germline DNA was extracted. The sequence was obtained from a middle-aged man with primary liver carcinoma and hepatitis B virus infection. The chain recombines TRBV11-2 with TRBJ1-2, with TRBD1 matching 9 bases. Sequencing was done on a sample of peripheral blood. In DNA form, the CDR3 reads TGTGCCAGTGGCCCTAGTGGGACAGGGTTAGAGGGCTACCCCTTC. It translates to CASGPSGTGLEGYPF.